The clone carrying this T cell receptor (beta chain) was detected a few times. The antigen is not known. Additional DNA sequences in this sample encode the identical CDR3. PCR used 60 Vbeta primers and 13 Jbeta primers. Libraries were prepared by immunoSEQ multiplex PCR; TCRdb keeps only in-frame clonotypes and omits some of them. The table has around 220,000 clones, under 80% seen once. The data were taken from a study of cytomegalovirus exposure and HLA in healthy donors. Study outcomes and limitations: Cytomegalovirus status was reportedly diagnosed by the classifier with high sensitivity and specificity. Later genetic work tied a missense DCLRE1C variant to beta-chain V and J trimming.

The CDR3 contains 15 residues. Trimming left V 2 bases short and J 0 bases short, with 7 bases between. Germline CDR1 MNHEY, CDR2 SVGAGI. The clonotype was recovered from a woman aged 25-40 years in good health and CMV-seronegative. The source material was PBMCs. This sequence joins TRBV6-5 and TRBJ1-4; possibly TRBD1 for D (6 bases). CDR3 bases: TGTGCCAGCAGTTACCGGACAGCAACTAATGAAAAACTGTTTTTT. Its translation: CASSYRTATNEKLFF.